The entry that follows covers one T cell receptor (beta chain) sequence. There is no known antigen for this receptor. No clone much larger than this one lies a single base away; base qualities are absent. This sample is drawn from a study of shared clonotypes between healthy human individuals (dated by TCRdb to about 2020). Some background on the complete study: The cohort included a few men and a couple of women between 18 and 49 years of age. For each donor, CD4 naive and CD4 memory were each run on three plates, CD8 naive on two plates, and CD8 memory on one plate. Blood TCR repertoires of about five healthy adults were deeply sequenced to estimate repertoire size and the extent of clonotype sharing between individuals. Libraries were prepared and TCR repertoires were sequenced by different laboratories using diverse techniques, in order to increase sequencing depth and limit assay-specific biases. Between about 0.85 and 10 billion PBMCs per donor were obtained by leukapheresis.

TCR CDR3 regions were amplified from genomic DNA by multiplex PCR using the deep immunoSEQ assay. Genomic DNA extracted from each cell subset was distributed evenly over all wells of several immunoSEQ 96-well plates, and each plate served as one replicate. For sorted subsets, each replicate PCR was loaded with approximately 190 ng genomic DNA, equivalent to about 30,000 T cell genomes. Purified libraries were measured with a Qubit 3.0 fluorometer, size-checked on a Bioanalyzer 2100, and measured again with the KAPA Library Quantification kit. Every immunoSEQ 96-well plate was sequenced on a separate single-read 150-cycle Illumina NextSeq 550 flow cell. Under the source paper's analysis protocol: Because only junctional sequences without quality scores were contained in the immunoSEQ output, filtering matching that applied to full-length reads could not be performed. To assign V/J genes and CDR3, sequences were annotated against IMGT germline references using PyIR, a Python wrapper for IgBLAST v1.9. Reads with weak V/J assignments (E-value above 1e-6), missing CDR3, stop codons, out-of-frame junctions, or ambiguous translated residues were removed. A V3J clonotype was defined by an identical inferred V gene, J gene, and CDR3 amino acid sequence. To compute the percentage overlap between repertoires, the number of shared unique clonotypes was divided by the size of the smaller repertoire. Repertoire richness was assessed with RTK rarefaction, the Chao1 estimator, and Recon v2.1 estimates of unobserved clonotypes. Generation probabilities for all TCRbeta clonotypes obtained by the gDNA method from several donors were computed using OLGA. Imported from immuneACCESS, the table was reduced by TCRdb to in-frame sequences with V and J called. These copies leave out some clones; in studies compared against another copy, an unresolved V gene accounts for under half, and the cause of the remainder is not known. V and J calls and clone size come straight from that table; D and trimming were deduced from the DNA. The sample table lists some 240,000 clones, approximately 65% of them with a count of one. The ten largest clonotypes hold 8.5% to 14% of the sample.

The germline ends are 4 bases apart after V is trimmed by 7 bases and J by 0 bases. The germline V gene (reference sequence) supplies CDR1 MNHEY and CDR2 SMNVEV. Counted from cysteine to phenylalanine, this CDR3 has 13 amino acids. This entry keeps only the CDR3 DNA: 39 bases, framed from base 1. Donors were healthy HIV-negative adults with no recently reported acute infections or vaccinations. Only Caucasian adults living in Nashville, Tennessee, USA were represented among the donors. Magnetic negative selection was used to enrich CD4+ T cells, after which naive cells were positively selected on CD45RA and the negative fraction became the memory subset. Blood was collected by leukapheresis, and PBMCs were isolated by Ficoll-Histopaque density gradient centrifugation and then cryopreserved in liquid nitrogen vapor phase. Analytical flow cytometry was used to check the purity and quantity of each magnetically sorted T cell population. From each sorted fraction, genomic DNA was isolated and quantified by UV absorbance on a Nanodrop 2000c.

Broader findings and caveats from the paper: Because the study included only a small number of donors, the genetic and exposure-history diversity represented was limited. Sharing across four donors was observed for approximately 4.6% of naive CD4, over 3% of naive CD8, 2% to 2.5% of memory CD4, and around 0.42% of memory CD8 clonotypes. Pairwise subsampling led to the expectation that sequencing depth would affect the degree of clonotype sharing among donors. Clonotypes shared by all four sorted-subset donors showed higher generation probabilities than non-shared clonotypes. Naive subsets generally had larger estimated clonotype richness than memory subsets did. Incomplete sequencing was indicated by rarefaction of sorted-subset datasets, despite the large sequencing depth. Sampling was restricted to blood, and TCR repertoires in tissues likely differ from the TCR repertoires found in blood.

Input material: memory CD4+ T cells sorted from blood. This specimen's cell subset or site label, interpreted: CD45RA-negative fraction. This clonotype was sampled from a man younger than 45 in good health. Recombination connected TRBV27 to TRBJ2-6, with the D gene too uncertain to name. The CDR3 has the sequence CASTASGANVLTF. The DNA reads TGTGCCAGCACGGCCTCTGGGGCCAACGTCCTGACTTTC.